Below, 18 T cell receptor beta chains from the same sample are listed, as sequenced in a study of T cell clones after liver transplantation. Using immunoSEQ multiplex PCR, the repertoire was profiled, and TCRdb retains in-frame clones only, with some absent. The sample consists of approximately 100,000 clones, approximately 79% of them appearing once. The sample consisted of CD4+ T cells from blood, taken around 50 months after liver transplant. The receptors come from a human patient who received a liver transplant. Some T cells may be graft donor cells.

The chain is built from TRBV7-3 and TRBJ2-1; 13 nucleotides line up with TRBD2. CDR1 is SGHTA and CDR2 is FQGTGA in the germline V gene. This CDR3 is built from 15 residues. V lost 6 bases to trimming and J lost 8 bases; unmatched junction nucleotides: 7. CDR3 in amino acids: CASRVGTSGKDEQFF. The CDR3, as DNA: TGTGCCAGCAGGGTTGGGACTAGCGGGAAGGATGAGCAGTTCTTC.

V is TRBV25-1 and J is TRBJ2-7, with a weak D call TRBD2 (6 bases). CDR1 MGHDK and CDR2 SYGVNS come from the germline V gene. The CDR3 has 14 amino acids. Trimming removed 4 bases at V and 0 bases at J, with 10 bases between. CDR3 sequence: CASSAGGASYEQYF. The CDR3 DNA reads TGTGCCAGCAGTGCGGGCGGGGCCTCCTACGAGCAGTACTTC.

This clone was observed once. The chain has TRBV9 and TRBJ2-3; D remains ambiguous. Trimming cost V 2 bases and J 2 bases, with 12 bases left between them. CDR1 SGDLS and CDR2 YYNGEE come from the germline V gene. The CDR3 consists of 15 residues. Here the CDR3 DNA reads TGTGCCAGCAGCGTGGACCTTCCCCCCACAGATACGCAGTATTTT. This encodes CASSVDLPPTDTQYF.

In the case of this clone: Other DNA sequences in the same sample also yield this CDR3. The chain carries TRBV2 and TRBJ2-7; D assignment may be TRBD1 or TRBD2 (5 bases each). Germline-derived CDR1 and CDR2 are SNHLY and FYNNEI. The CDR3 has 13 residues. Trimming cost V 7 bases and J 0 bases, with 10 bases left between them. DNA for the CDR3: TGTGCCAGCATTGGGACGAGCTCCTACGAGCAGTACTTC. Protein product: CASIGTSSYEQYF.

This rearrangement joins TRBV6-5 to TRBJ2-7; D perhaps matches TRBD1 (6 bases). Trimming took off 0 bases at V and 2 bases at J, with 14 bases between the two ends. The CDR3 sequence is 16 residues long. Per the germline V gene, CDR1 is MNHEY and CDR2 is SVGAGI. CDR3 in amino acids: CASSYSLGAGAYEQYF. As DNA, the CDR3 is TGTGCCAGCAGTTACTCGCTAGGAGCAGGGGCCTACGAGCAGTACTTC.

In this sample, this clone turned up many times. This chain joins TRBV10-3 and TRBJ1-1, with 9 bases identical to TRBD1. V dropped 5 bases and J dropped 4; count of bases not matched to a gene: 8. Germline CDR1 and CDR2: ENHRY and SYGVKD. The CDR3 runs to 15 residues. Written as DNA, the CDR3 is TGTGCCATCAGTTCCGGGACAGGGATGATCACTGAAGCTTTCTTT. It translates to CAISSGTGMITEAFF.

The DNA of the CDR3 is TGTGCCAGCAGACCGTTGGGGACACCGAACACTGAAGCTTTCTTT. Its translation: CASRPLGTPNTEAFF. J is TRBJ1-1 and V is TRBV6-5; tentatively, D is TRBD1 (6 bases). The V end lost 6 bases, the J end lost 1 base, and 15 bases lay between the germline ends. Germline lookup yields CDR1 MNHEY and CDR2 SVGAGI. The CDR3 sequence is 15 residues long.

The rearrangement uses TRBV10-3 and TRBJ2-5; 9 bases match TRBD1. The CDR3 spans 19 residues. Germline V gene data show CDR1 as ENHRY and CDR2 as SYGVKD. V dropped 0 bases and J dropped 2; count of bases not matched to a gene: 13. CDR3: CAISESILRGQGNQETQYF. As DNA, the CDR3 is TGTGCCATCAGTGAGTCGATACTGCGGGGACAGGGCAATCAAGAGACCCAGTACTTC.

The chain links TRBV27 to TRBJ2-7, with TRBD2 identical over 10 bases. CDR1 is MNHEY and CDR2 is SMNVEV in the germline V gene (reference sequence). This CDR3 spans 15 amino acids. Losses at the gene ends were 2 bases for V and 3 bases for J; bases not matched to a gene: 4. The CDR3 here is CASSLRSSGGYEQYF. DNA for the CDR3: TGTGCCAGCAGTTTAAGGTCTAGCGGGGGCTACGAGCAGTACTTC.

Here the CDR3 DNA reads TGCGCCAGCACAGCTAGCTCCTACAATGAGCAGTTCTTC. This encodes CASTASSYNEQFF. This sequence joins TRBV5-1 and TRBJ2-1; unclear D gene. The CDR3 length is 13 residues. Deletions cut 6 bases from V and 0 bases from J, with 7 bases between. The germline V gene encodes CDR1 SGHRS and CDR2 YFSETQ.

This chain connects TRBV19 to TRBJ1-2; D might be TRBD1 (5 bases). The CDR3 extends over 13 amino acids. Germline V lookup: CDR1 LNHDA, CDR2 SQIVND (reference sequence). With 7 bases removed from V and 2 bases from J, the gap between germline ends came to 11 bases. The CDR3 sequence is CASMFRGNYGYTF. The CDR3 nucleotides read TGTGCCAGTATGTTTAGGGGAAACTATGGCTACACCTTC.

The chain is built from TRBV18 and TRBJ2-2; D is unresolved. This CDR3 spans 16 amino acids. Looked up from germline, CDR1 is KGHSH and CDR2 is LQKENI. With 3 bases removed from V and 6 bases from J, the gap between germline ends came to 17 bases. CDR3 amino acids: CASSPVEPRFAGELFF. CDR3 nucleotides: TGTGCCAGCTCACCCGTTGAGCCCCGCTTCGCCGGGGAGCTGTTTTTT.

The chain couples TRBV7-6 to TRBJ2-1; 8 bases fit TRBD2. J was trimmed by 4 bases and V by 1 base; bases with no gene match: 3. CDR3 size: 15 residues. Germline CDR1 reads SGHVS; CDR2 reads FNYEAQ. CDR3 DNA sequence: TGTGCCAGCAGCTTAGAACTAGCGGTGTACAATGAGCAGTTCTTC. Amino acids: CASSLELAVYNEQFF.

The genes are TRBV6-4 and TRBJ2-1; possibly TRBD1 for D (8 bases). The length of the CDR3 is 17 residues. Trimming stripped 3 bases from V and 5 bases from J, with 20 bases between. From germline, CDR1 is MRHNA and CDR2 SNTAGT. CDR3 amino acids: CASSDAPTGGVNNEQFF. The CDR3 DNA is TGTGCCAGCAGTGATGCCCCAACAGGGGGGGTAAACAATGAGCAGTTCTTC.

This sequence joins TRBV7-2 and TRBJ1-5; a possible D gene is TRBD1 (5 bases). The CDR3 sequence is 13 residues long. Germline V gene lookup returns CDR1 SGHTA and CDR2 FQGNSA. Trimming took 2 bases from V and 6 from J, leaving 8 bases between them. The CDR3 region has the DNA TGTGCCAGCAGCTTAATCCAGGGTCAGCCCCAGCATTTT. This translates into CASSLIQGQPQHF.

The chain is built from TRBV4-3 and TRBJ2-1; unclear D gene. This CDR3 is built from 13 residues. Germline V gene lookup returns CDR1 LGHNA and CDR2 YSLEER. V was trimmed by 4 bases and J by 6 bases, leaving 10 bases between them. CDR3 sequence reads: CASSRRNVNEQFF. The CDR3 nucleotides are TGCGCCAGCAGCCGTCGCAACGTCAATGAGCAGTTCTTC.

The J gene is TRBJ1-5, the V gene TRBV5-4, with TRBD1 as a possible D gene (5 bases). There are 18 residues in the CDR3. Trimming took 4 bases from V and 0 from J, leaving 20 bases between them. Germline V gives CDR1 SGHNT, CDR2 YYREEE (reference sequence). CDR3 sequence: CASSQPQAREYSNQPQHF. The DNA of the CDR3 is TGTGCCAGCAGCCAGCCTCAAGCCAGGGAGTATAGCAATCAGCCCCAGCATTTT.

This clone was observed once. This sequence joins TRBV6-6 and TRBJ2-1; 10 bases map to TRBD2. The germline CDR1 and CDR2 sequences are MNHNY and SVGAGI (reference sequence). Germline trimming cut 5 bases from V and 6 bases from J; bases unmatched to any gene: 7. The CDR3 runs 15 residues. The CDR3 DNA reads as TGTGCCAGCAGTCTTAGCGGGGGGCCTCTCAATGAGCAGTTCTTC. Translation: CASSLSGGPLNEQFF.